One and the same sample provided the 17 T cell receptor beta chains below, sequenced in a study of spatial heterogeneity in lung cancer. The time point here: sample taken at primary tumor resection. In TCRdb, the 5' RACE reads were re-called with MiXCR into one record per CDR3 protein. There are some 3,500 distinct CDR3 sequences in the sample; over 4% occur only once, and approximately 16% lies in the top ten. What these receptors recognize is not known. Study-wide findings and caveats: Expanded intratumoral alpha and beta TCR counts tracked tumor mutation counts.

This material consisted of lung tumor tissue, taken at surgery. Receptors originate from a female donor with early-stage non-small cell lung cancer.

This clonotype was seen many times. V and J are TRBV24-1 and TRBJ2-3, with D perhaps TRBD1 (6 bases). This CDR3 spans 16 amino acids. Germline assignment: CDR1 KGHDR and CDR2 SFDVKD. V lost 4 bases and J 3 bases, leaving 16 bases between the germline ends. The CDR3 DNA sequence: TGTGCCACCAGTGACCCCCTGACAGGTTGGACAGATACGCAGTATTTT. This gives the protein CATSDPLTGWTDTQYF.

This clonotype came up many times. This may be a read error: a much more frequent sequence differs by one nucleotide. The chain uses TRBV20-1 and TRBJ2-5; D might be TRBD1 or TRBD2, each matching 5 bases. This CDR3 contains 12 residues. Germline lookup yields CDR1 DFQATT and CDR2 SNEGSKA (reference sequence). The CDR3, as DNA: TGCAGCTGTTGGGGGAGCCAAGAGACCCAGTACTTC. Amino acids: CSCWGSQETQYF.

By share, this clonotype counts as medium-sized. The chain joins TRBV2 to TRBJ2-3; 8 bases match TRBD1. CDR3 length equals 17 residues. CDR1 is SNHLY, CDR2 FYNNEI, per germline. V dropped 2 bases and J dropped 2; count of bases not matched to a gene: 9. The CDR3 DNA follows: TGTGCCAGCAGTGAAAAGCTATGGGACAGGACCACAGATACGCAGTATTTT. Translation: CASSEKLWDRTTDTQYF.

This clonotype came up many times. The rearrangement links TRBV3-1 to TRBJ2-3; 7 nucleotides line up with TRBD2. The CDR3 has 17 amino acids. CDR1 and CDR2 from the germline V gene are LGHDT and YNNKEL (reference sequence). The V and J ends lost 0 bases and 2 bases, in that order; junction bases with no gene match: 8. The CDR3: CASSQDRSGVSTDTQYF. CDR3 nucleotides: TGTGCCAGCAGCCAAGATCGAAGCGGGGTTTCCACAGATACGCAGTATTTT.

This clonotype showed up many times. The chain combines TRBV10-3 with TRBJ2-3; D not resolved. CDR1 and CDR2 (germline): ENHRY, SYGVKD. The CDR3 sequence is 13 residues long. The ends were cut back, 2 bases at V and 4 bases at J, with 7 bases in the middle. CDR3 in DNA: TGTGCCATCAGTGAGGTATCGGCAGATACGCAGTATTTT. Protein product: CAISEVSADTQYF.

In this sample, this clonotype turned up many times. The chain combines TRBV28 with TRBJ2-7, with 7 positions matching TRBD2. This CDR3 region has 14 residues. V lost 7 bases, J lost 5 bases, and 11 bases stayed unmatched. The germline gives CDR1 MDHEN, CDR2 SYDVKM. The DNA for the CDR3 is TGTGCCAGCAAGATGGGAGGGGAGAGCAACGAGCAGTACTTC. It is translated as CASKMGGESNEQYF.

By share, this clonotype ranks as medium-sized. This sequence joins TRBV7-2 and TRBJ2-3; 9 positions agree with TRBD2. This CDR3 comprises 17 residues. Germline CDR1 and CDR2: SGHTA and FQGNSA. Trimming at V came to 1 base and at J to 2 bases, leaving 7 bases not matched to a gene. The CDR3 protein is CASSLDGAGGPTDTQYF. DNA of the CDR3: TGTGCCAGCAGCTTAGATGGCGCGGGGGGGCCCACAGATACGCAGTATTTT. The full variable domain, completed using reference TRBV7-2 and TRBJ2-3, is GAGVSQSPSNKVTEKGKDVELRCDPISGHTALYWYRQSLGQGLEFLIYFQGNSAPDKSGLPSDRFSAERTGGSVSTLTIQRTQQEDSAVYLCASSLDGAGGPTDTQYFGPGTRLTVL.

This clonotype was observed many times. The chain is built from TRBV19 and TRBJ1-2; tentative D call: TRBD1 (6 bases). Germline V gene data show CDR1 as LNHDA and CDR2 as SQIVND (reference sequence). This CDR3 is built from 15 residues. Trimming stripped 8 bases from V and 3 bases from J, with 19 bases between. CDR3 amino acids: CASSPGQGLDYGYTF. The CDR3 bases are TGTGCCAGTTCTCCGGGCCAGGGGCTCGACTATGGCTACACCTTC.

This clonotype is deemed medium-sized (0.01 to 0.1%). The chain uses TRBV3-1 and TRBJ1-2; TRBD1 is a possible D gene (5 bases). V shed 1 base and J shed 3 bases, with 9 bases lying between them. CDR3 length: 14 amino acids. CDR1 is LGHDT, CDR2 YNNKEL, per germline (reference sequence). The CDR3 bases are TGTGCCAGCAGCCAAGCGGGCAGGGACTATGGCTACACCTTC. Protein product: CASSQAGRDYGYTF.

This clonotype is medium-sized within its sample. The genes are TRBV20-1 and TRBJ2-6; D gene unclear. The germline gives CDR1 DFQATT, CDR2 SNEGSKA (reference sequence). V shed 0 bases and J shed 3 bases, with 6 bases lying between them. The CDR3 is 14 amino acids. The CDR3 DNA follows: TGCAGTGCTAGAGATTATCTTGGGGCCAACGTCCTGACTTTC. Amino acids: CSARDYLGANVLTF.

By sample share, this clonotype is medium-sized. J is TRBJ1-2 and V is TRBV4-3; 7 bases are a match to TRBD1. There are 15 residues in the CDR3. V gave up 4 bases and J gave up 2 bases; unmatched junction bases: 7. Germline V gives CDR1 LGHNA, CDR2 YSLEER. The CDR3 is CASSRGGGWNYGYTF. CDR3 nucleotide sequence: TGCGCCAGCAGCCGGGGAGGGGGCTGGAACTATGGCTACACCTTC.

This clonotype has more than one count but fewer than ten. A read error is possible here, since a much larger clone lies one base away. This chain uses TRBV6-6 with TRBJ1-5; 7 nucleotides line up with TRBD1. CDR3 length: 15 residues. Per germline, CDR1 MNHNY and CDR2 SVGAGI (reference sequence). Here the CDR3 DNA reads TGTGCCAGCAGCTCGACAGGGTTAAGCAATCAGCCCCAGAATTTT. This sequence encodes CASSSTGLSNQPQNF.

This clonotype was counted ten times or more. The V call is TRBV11-3, the J call TRBJ2-1; 13 bases map to TRBD2. Germline values: CDR1 SGHNT, CDR2 YENEEA. CDR3 length: 18 residues. Unmatched junction bases numbered 19, after V lost 11 bases and J lost 6 bases. The CDR3 DNA reads as TGTGCCGGGGCATCGAGGGAGCCGACTAGCGGGGGGTGCAATGAGCAGTTCTTC. It is translated as CAGASREPTSGGCNEQFF.

This clonotype counts as medium-sized. V and J are TRBV20-1 and TRBJ1-2, with 7 bases fitting TRBD1. Germline CDR1 and CDR2: DFQATT and SNEGSKA (reference sequence). V trimming: 6 bases; J trimming: 3 bases; junction bases outside the gene matches: 10. The CDR3 runs to 14 residues. CDR3 region: CSATTGRSDYGYTF. In DNA, the CDR3 is TGCAGTGCCACGACAGGGCGCAGCGACTATGGCTACACCTTC.

Relative to its sample, this clonotype is medium-sized. The rearrangement joins TRBV30 to TRBJ1-1; 7 bases are a match to TRBD1. With 2 bases clipped from V and 1 base from J, the junction kept 4 bases outside the gene matches. CDR3 size: 14 residues. Per the germline V gene, CDR1 is GTSNPN and CDR2 is SVGIG (reference sequence). CDR3 sequence: CAWSLGQANTEAFF. The CDR3 DNA follows: TGTGCCTGGAGTCTTGGACAGGCGAACACTGAAGCTTTCTTT.

This clonotype occurred many times. The rearrangement links TRBV5-1 to TRBJ2-3, with a possible D match to TRBD1 (6 bases). This CDR3 has 14 amino acids. V lost 9 bases and J 2 bases, leaving 16 bases between the germline ends. In germline, CDR1 is SGHRS, CDR2 YFSETQ. This CDR3 is CATKLTGNTDTQYF. The CDR3 bases are TGCGCCACCAAACTGACAGGTAACACAGATACGCAGTATTTT.

By its share, this clonotype is medium-sized. V is TRBV20-1 and J is TRBJ2-5; possible D gene TRBD1, 5 bases. Trimming took 3 bases from V and 1 from J, leaving 6 bases between them. The CDR3 runs 12 residues. Germline V CDR1 and CDR2: DFQATT, SNEGSKA (reference sequence). CDR3 DNA sequence: TGCAGTGCTAGTAGGGGCCAAGAGACCCAGTACTTC. Translated: CSASRGQETQYF.